This is a list of T cell receptor beta chains from one sample in a study of radiation and T cells in renal cell carcinoma. TCRdb keeps only in-frame clones here, not all; method: immunoSEQ multiplex PCR. The repertoire has 150,000 to 200,000 clones, about 88% of them found once; the top ten carry about 11%. Sample: blood, taken from a patient whose treatment included radiotherapy and nephrectomy. The receptors come from a woman in her forties or fifties with renal cell carcinoma. Both conserved end residues are part of each CDR3. D genes are given only for firm matches. Not every row has a clone size; where given, it reads once, few, many or a size class.

d_call	j_call	v_call	clone_size	cdr3_aa	cdr3_nt
.	TRBJ1-6	TRBV6-5	.	CASSYSEVSPLHF	TGTGCCAGCAGTTACTCAGAGGTTTCACCCCTCCACTTT
TRBD1	TRBJ1-1	TRBV2	.	CASSSTGGVTEAFF	TGTGCCAGCAGTTCCACAGGGGGAGTCACTGAAGCTTTCTTT
TRBD2	TRBJ2-3	TRBV28	.	CASSLPGLAGGNTDTQYF	TGTGCCAGCAGTTTACCCGGACTAGCGGGGGGGAACACAGATACGCAGTATTTT
.	TRBJ2-1	TRBV2	.	CASRSRASANNEQFF	TGTGCCAGCAGAAGTAGGGCTAGCGCAAACAATGAGCAGTTCTTC
.	TRBJ1-5	TRBV29-1	few	CSVGHSSNQPQHF	TGCAGCGTTGGACATTCCAGCAATCAGCCCCAGCATTTT
.	TRBJ1-2	TRBV10-3	.	CAISDSELGGYTF	TGTGCCATCAGTGACTCAGAGTTGGGAGGCTACACCTTC
.	TRBJ1-2	TRBV19	.	CASSIDERAPDGYTF	TGTGCCAGTAGTATAGATGAGAGGGCTCCGGATGGCTACACCTTC
.	TRBJ1-1	TRBV2	.	CASSGVRANTEAFF	TGTGCCAGCAGTGGGGTCAGGGCGAACACTGAAGCTTTCTTT
TRBD1	TRBJ1-2	TRBV19	.	CASSIGTGEGYGYTF	TGTGCCAGTAGTATCGGGACAGGGGAGGGCTATGGCTACACCTTC
.	TRBJ1-3	TRBV6-6	.	CASSPQFSGNTIYF	TGTGCCAGCAGCCCCCAATTCTCTGGAAACACCATATATTTT
TRBD1	TRBJ2-1	TRBV19	.	CASSMLTGGNEQFF	TGTGCCAGTAGTATGCTGACAGGGGGTAATGAGCAGTTCTTC
TRBD1	TRBJ1-6	TRBV7-6	.	CASSKGQGDSPLHF	TGTGCCAGCAGCAAGGGACAGGGGGATTCACCCCTCCACTTT
TRBD1	TRBJ1-5	TRBV7-9	.	CASSFTGGNQPQHF	TGTGCCAGCAGCTTCACAGGGGGCAATCAGCCCCAGCATTTT
.	TRBJ2-3	TRBV7-8	.	CASSTLTGSTDTQYF	TGTGCCAGCAGCACGTTGACAGGTAGCACAGATACGCAGTATTTT
.	TRBJ1-5	TRBV21-1	.	CASSKRGVDRGQEPQHF	TGTGCCAGCAGCAAACGGGGGGTCGACCGGGGGCAGGAGCCCCAGCATTTT
TRBD2	TRBJ2-1	TRBV7-7	.	CAASGGAWYNEQFF	TGTGCTGCTAGCGGGGGGGCATGGTACAATGAGCAGTTCTTC
.	TRBJ1-2	TRBV6-5	once	CASGEAGRNYGYTF	TGTGCCAGCGGCGAGGCAGGGAGAAACTATGGCTACACCTTC
TRBD1	TRBJ2-7	TRBV29-1	.	CSVDMTGAYEQYF	TGCAGCGTCGATATGACAGGGGCCTACGAGCAGTACTTC
.	TRBJ2-1	TRBV11-3	.	CASSFQGRDEQFF	TGTGCCAGCAGCTTTCAGGGGAGGGATGAGCAGTTCTTC
.	TRBJ1-1	TRBV25-1	.	CASSEKLGSDQNTEAFF	TGTGCCAGCAGTGAAAAATTGGGTTCGGATCAGAACACTGAAGCTTTCTTT
.	TRBJ2-7	TRBV19	.	CASSMVAGRAYEQYF	TGTGCCAGTAGTATGGTAGCAGGTCGGGCCTACGAGCAGTACTTC
TRBD1	TRBJ2-7	TRBV6-4	.	CASSAGTGGHEQYF	TGTGCCAGCAGTGCGGGGACAGGTGGCCACGAGCAGTACTTC
.	TRBJ2-2	TRBV5-1	.	CASSLDGQNTGELFF	TGCGCCAGCAGCTTGGACGGCCAGAACACCGGGGAGCTGTTTTTT
.	TRBJ2-3	TRBV5-4	.	CASSLDSGTDTQYF	TGTGCCAGCAGCTTAGACTCCGGCACAGATACGCAGTATTTT
.	TRBJ2-7	TRBV19	.	CASRYGQGRHEQYF	TGTGCCAGTAGATACGGGCAGGGGCGTCACGAGCAGTACTTC
TRBD2	TRBJ2-3	TRBV30	.	CAWKRGGDTQYF	TGTGCCTGGAAGCGGGGGGGGGATACGCAGTATTTT
.	TRBJ1-2	TRBV5-6	once	CASSYFSQGNYGYTF	TGTGCCAGCAGCTACTTCTCTCAGGGGAACTATGGCTACACCTTC
.	TRBJ1-6	TRBV5-1	.	CASSWDYNSPLHF	TGCGCCAGCAGCTGGGACTATAATTCACCCCTCCACTTT
.	TRBJ2-5	TRBV18	.	CASSGQGSETQYF	TGTGCCAGCTCGGGACAAGGTTCGGAGACCCAGTACTTC
TRBD1	TRBJ1-1	TRBV5-4	few	CASSWTGEDEAFF	TGTGCCAGCAGCTGGACAGGGGAAGATGAAGCTTTCTTT
.	TRBJ2-1	TRBV2	.	CASSEYNEQFF	TGTGCCAGCAGTGAATACAATGAGCAGTTCTTC
.	TRBJ2-7	TRBV19	.	CASSRIGTEQYF	TGTGCCAGTAGTAGGATTGGGACCGAGCAGTACTTC
TRBD1	TRBJ1-1	TRBV4-1	.	CASSQGGSGGAEAFF	TGCGCCAGCAGCCAAGGAGGCTCAGGGGGTGCTGAAGCTTTCTTT
.	TRBJ2-5	TRBV2	.	CASSGEITWTGETQYF	TGTGCCAGCAGTGGAGAAATCACCTGGACCGGGGAGACCCAGTACTTC
.	TRBJ1-1	TRBV29-1	few	CSVVGGIGNTEAFF	TGCAGCGTTGTAGGGGGAATAGGAAACACTGAAGCTTTCTTT
.	TRBJ1-4	TRBV10-3	.	CAISEKMAGARELFF	TGTGCCATCAGTGAGAAGATGGCCGGCGCTAGGGAACTGTTTTTT
.	TRBJ2-3	TRBV7-3	.	CASSLLGADTQYF	TGTGCCAGCAGCTTATTAGGGGCAGATACGCAGTATTTT
.	TRBJ1-5	TRBV6-5	.	CASSYFGASNQPQHF	TGTGCCAGCAGTTACTTCGGGGCTAGCAATCAGCCCCAGCATTTT
.	TRBJ1-5	TRBV30	.	CAWREGERPQHF	TGTGCCTGGAGAGAGGGTGAGCGGCCCCAGCATTTT
TRBD1	TRBJ2-2	TRBV27	few	CASSLYGTGDTGELFF	TGTGCCAGCAGTTTATACGGGACAGGGGACACCGGGGAGCTGTTTTTT
.	TRBJ2-7	TRBV6-5	.	CASSFGWGTYEQYF	TGTGCCAGCAGTTTCGGTTGGGGCACCTACGAGCAGTACTTC